This TCR beta chain was sequenced during a study of response to subunit inactivated influenza vaccine. Study outcomes and limitations: Seasonal influenza vaccination, on each occasion, was suggested by the authors to recruit few new T cells.

This clonotype came up a few times. Its antigen remains unknown. Via MiXCR, TCRdb re-called the RT-PCR reads, giving one row per CDR3 protein. The top ten hold 7.6% of the sample, which has 600,000 to 850,000 distinct CDR3 sequences, around 15% seen once. The germline V gene has CDR1 SGDLS and CDR2 YYNGEE. The V segment lost 3 bases and the J segment 5 bases; nucleotides outside the gene matches: 10. There are 15 residues in the CDR3. This receptor was obtained from a man aged 50-60 years who received an inactivated influenza vaccine. Sample: PBMCs from blood, taken 14 to 15 days before vaccination. V usage is TRBV9 and J usage is TRBJ2-5, with TRBD1 matching over 7 bases. The CDR3: CASSAGTAPSETQYF. The CDR3 nucleotides read TGTGCCAGCAGCGCCGGGACAGCCCCATCGGAGACCCAGTACTTC.